This T cell receptor (beta chain) derives from a study of regulatory T cells in long-lasting Graves disease. The sample holds many counts of this clonotype. Sequencing libraries for TCR beta were prepared with iRepertoire HTBI primers and Arm-PCR of CDR3 regions. One entry per CDR3 protein, called by TCRdb with MiXCR from the multiplex PCR reads. The sample includes around 400,000 distinct CDR3 sequences, 12% seen only once; the top ten take about 19%. Stated time point: newly diagnosed GD, antithyroid drugs for less than 3 months. With RNA extracted from PBMCs as input, the TCR library was made. This CDR3 spans 16 amino acids. V was shortened by 2 bases and J by 6 bases, with 17 bases between the two germline ends. CDR1 is MNHNS, CDR2 SASEGT, per germline. These data were likewise used in another study, on T cells in Graves' hyperthyroidism and ophthalmopathy. From that paper: First-round RT-PCR of the TCR CDR3 relied on the HTBI primer set.

This chain connects TRBV6-1 to TRBJ1-5; a weak D match, TRBD1 (6 bases). This clonotype was obtained from a woman younger than 30 with Graves disease. Sequences were derived from peripheral blood mononuclear cells (PBMCs), sampled at new diagnosis, from a patient treated with antithyroid drugs. The CDR3 sequence: CASSEIAAGDGQPQHF. CDR3 DNA: TGTGCCAGCAGTGAAATTGCAGCAGGGGACGGTCAGCCCCAGCATTTT.